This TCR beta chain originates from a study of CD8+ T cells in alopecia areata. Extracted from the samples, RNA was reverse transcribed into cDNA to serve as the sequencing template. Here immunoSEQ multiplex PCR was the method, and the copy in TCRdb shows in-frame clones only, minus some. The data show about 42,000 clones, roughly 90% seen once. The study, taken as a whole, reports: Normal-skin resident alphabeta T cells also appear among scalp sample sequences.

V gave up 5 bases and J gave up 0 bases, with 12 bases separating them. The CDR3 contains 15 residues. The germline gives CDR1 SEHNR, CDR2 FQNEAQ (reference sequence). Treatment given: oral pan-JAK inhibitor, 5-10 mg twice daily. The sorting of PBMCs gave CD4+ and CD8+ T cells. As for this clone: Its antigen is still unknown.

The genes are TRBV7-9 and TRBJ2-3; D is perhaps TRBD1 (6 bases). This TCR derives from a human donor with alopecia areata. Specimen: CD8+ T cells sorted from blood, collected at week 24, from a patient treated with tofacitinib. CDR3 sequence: CASSHPGASTDTQYF. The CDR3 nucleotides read TGTGCCAGCAGCCATCCAGGGGCGAGCACAGATACGCAGTATTTT.